The T cell receptor beta chain under discussion was sequenced for a study of regulatory T cells in long-lasting Graves disease. Time point meaning: newly diagnosed GD, antithyroid drugs for less than 3 months. PBMC RNA served as the TCR library source. CDR3 regions were amplified by Arm-PCR using iRepertoire HTBI primers to build TCR beta libraries. TCRdb re-called the multiplex PCR reads through MiXCR, storing one row per CDR3 protein. The repertoire holds about 330,000 distinct CDR3 sequences, with about 16% as singletons. Concerning this clonotype itself: A read error is the likely source, as a far larger clone sits one nucleotide away.

The sample was also reused in another study, on T cells in Graves' hyperthyroidism and ophthalmopathy.

The sequenced sample was peripheral blood mononuclear cells (PBMCs), obtained at new diagnosis, from a patient treated with antithyroid drugs. The TCR originated in a woman aged 18-29 years with Graves disease.

The CDR3 here is CASSLGVDMQYF. The CDR3, as DNA: TGTGCCAGCAGCTTAGGAGTGGATATGCAGTATTTT. V is TRBV7-9 and J is TRBJ2-1; D unresolved. The J call is doubtful: the DNA matches TRBJ2-3 better. This CDR3 is built from 12 residues. Germline lookup yields CDR1 SEHNR and CDR2 FQNEAQ (reference sequence).